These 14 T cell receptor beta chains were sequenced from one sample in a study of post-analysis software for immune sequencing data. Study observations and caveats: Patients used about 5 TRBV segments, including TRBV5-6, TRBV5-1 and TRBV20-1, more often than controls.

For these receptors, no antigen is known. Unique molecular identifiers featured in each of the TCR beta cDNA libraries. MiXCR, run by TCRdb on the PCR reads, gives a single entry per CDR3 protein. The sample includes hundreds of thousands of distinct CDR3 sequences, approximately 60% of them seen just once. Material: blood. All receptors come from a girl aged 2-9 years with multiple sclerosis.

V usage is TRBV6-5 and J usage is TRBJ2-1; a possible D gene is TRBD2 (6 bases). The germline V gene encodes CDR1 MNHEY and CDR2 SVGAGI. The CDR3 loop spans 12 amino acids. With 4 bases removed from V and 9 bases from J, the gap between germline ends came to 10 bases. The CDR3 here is CASSFAGSEQFF. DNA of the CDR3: TGTGCCAGCAGTTTCGCGGGGAGTGAGCAGTTCTTC.

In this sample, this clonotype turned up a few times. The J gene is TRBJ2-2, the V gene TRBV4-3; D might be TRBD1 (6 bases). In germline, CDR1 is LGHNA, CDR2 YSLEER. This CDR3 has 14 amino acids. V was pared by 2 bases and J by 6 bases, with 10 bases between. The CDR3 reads CASSQREGAGELFF. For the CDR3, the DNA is TGCGCCAGCAGCCAACGAGAGGGGGCCGGGGAGCTGTTTTTT.

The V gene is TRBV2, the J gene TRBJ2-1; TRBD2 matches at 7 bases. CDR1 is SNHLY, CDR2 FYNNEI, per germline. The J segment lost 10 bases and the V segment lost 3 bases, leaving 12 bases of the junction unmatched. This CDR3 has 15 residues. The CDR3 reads CASSEPAGSSYEQFF. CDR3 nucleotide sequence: TGTGCCAGCAGTGAGCCAGCGGGAAGTTCCTACGAGCAGTTCTTC. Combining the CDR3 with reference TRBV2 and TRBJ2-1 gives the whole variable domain EPEVTQTPSHQVTQMGQEVILRCVPISNHLYFYWYRQILGQKVEFLVSFYNNEISEKSEIFDDQFSVERPDGSNFTLKIRSTKLEDSAMYFCASSEPAGSSYEQFFGPGTRLTVL.

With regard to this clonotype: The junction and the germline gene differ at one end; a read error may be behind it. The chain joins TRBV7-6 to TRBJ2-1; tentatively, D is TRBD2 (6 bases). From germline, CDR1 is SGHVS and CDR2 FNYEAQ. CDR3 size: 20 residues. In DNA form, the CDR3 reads TGTGCCAGCAGCTTAGTTATATCTCGTGCGGGACTTACTGCCTACAATGGGCAGTTCTTC. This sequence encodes CASSLVISRAGLTAYNGQFF.

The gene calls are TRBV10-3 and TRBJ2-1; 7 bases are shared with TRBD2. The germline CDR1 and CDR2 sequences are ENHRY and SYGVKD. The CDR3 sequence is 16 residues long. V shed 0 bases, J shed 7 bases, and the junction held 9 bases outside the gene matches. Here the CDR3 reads CAISESSAGEGNEQFF. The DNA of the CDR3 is TGTGCCATCAGTGAGTCGTCCGCGGGAGAAGGAAATGAGCAGTTCTTC.

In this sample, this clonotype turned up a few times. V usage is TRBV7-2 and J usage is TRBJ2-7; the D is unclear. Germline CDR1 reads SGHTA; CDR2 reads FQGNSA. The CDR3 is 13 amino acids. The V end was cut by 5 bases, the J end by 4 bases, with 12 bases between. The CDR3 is CASSAFRAYEQYF. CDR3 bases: TGTGCCAGCAGCGCGTTCAGAGCTTACGAGCAGTACTTC. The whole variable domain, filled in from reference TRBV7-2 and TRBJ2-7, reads GAGVSQSPSNKVTEKGKDVELRCDPISGHTALYWYRQSLGQGLEFLIYFQGNSAPDKSGLPSDRFSAERTGGSVSTLTIQRTQQEDSAVYLCASSAFRAYEQYFGPGTRLTVT.

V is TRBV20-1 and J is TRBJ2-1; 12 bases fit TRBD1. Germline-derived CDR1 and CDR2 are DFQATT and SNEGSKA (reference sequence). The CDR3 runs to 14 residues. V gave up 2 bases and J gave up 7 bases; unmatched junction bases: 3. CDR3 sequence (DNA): TGCAGTGCTAGACCGGGACAGGGGGCAAATGAGCAGTTCTTC. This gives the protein CSARPGQGANEQFF.

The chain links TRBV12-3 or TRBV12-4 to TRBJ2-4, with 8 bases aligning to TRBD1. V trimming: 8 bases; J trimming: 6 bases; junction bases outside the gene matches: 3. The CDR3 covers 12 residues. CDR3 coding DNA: TGTGCCAGCGGACAGGGCGTAAACATTCAGTACTTC. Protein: CASGQGVNIQYF.

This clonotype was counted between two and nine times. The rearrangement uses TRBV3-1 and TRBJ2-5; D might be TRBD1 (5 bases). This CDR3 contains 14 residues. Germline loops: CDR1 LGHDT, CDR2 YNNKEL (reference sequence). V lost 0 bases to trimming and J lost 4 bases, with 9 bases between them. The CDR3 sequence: CASSQDRVRETQYF. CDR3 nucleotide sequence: TGTGCCAGCAGCCAAGACAGGGTCAGAGAGACCCAGTACTTC.

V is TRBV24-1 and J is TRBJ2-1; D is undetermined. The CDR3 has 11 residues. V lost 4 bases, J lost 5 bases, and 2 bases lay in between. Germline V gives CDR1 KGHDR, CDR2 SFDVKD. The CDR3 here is CATSDNNEQFF. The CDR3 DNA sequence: TGTGCCACCAGTGACAACAATGAGCAGTTCTTC.

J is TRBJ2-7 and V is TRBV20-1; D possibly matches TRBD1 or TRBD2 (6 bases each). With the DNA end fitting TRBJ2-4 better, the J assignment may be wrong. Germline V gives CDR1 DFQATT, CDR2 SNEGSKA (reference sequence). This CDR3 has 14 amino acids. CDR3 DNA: TGCAGTGCCAAAAGCCCGGGGGCGAGGAACATTCAGTACTTC. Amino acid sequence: CSAKSPGARNIQYF.

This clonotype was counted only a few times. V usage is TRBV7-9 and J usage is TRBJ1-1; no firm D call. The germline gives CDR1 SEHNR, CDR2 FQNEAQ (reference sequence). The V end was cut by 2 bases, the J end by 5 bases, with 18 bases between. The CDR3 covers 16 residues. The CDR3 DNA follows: TGTGCCAGCAGCTTAATACTTGTAGGAAGGAGTACTGAAGCTTTCTTT. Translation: CASSLILVGRSTEAFF.

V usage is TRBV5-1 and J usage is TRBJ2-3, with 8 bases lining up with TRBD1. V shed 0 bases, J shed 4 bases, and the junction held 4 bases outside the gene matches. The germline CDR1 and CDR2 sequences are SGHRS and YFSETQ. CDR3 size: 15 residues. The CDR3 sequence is CASSLADRGADTQYF. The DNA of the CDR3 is TGCGCCAGCAGCTTGGCCGACAGGGGTGCAGATACGCAGTATTTT.

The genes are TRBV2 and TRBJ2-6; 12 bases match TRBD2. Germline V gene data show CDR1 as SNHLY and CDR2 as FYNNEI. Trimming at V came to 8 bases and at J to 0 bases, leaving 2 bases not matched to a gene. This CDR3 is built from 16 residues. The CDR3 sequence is CASLAGGPSGANVLTF. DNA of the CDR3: TGTGCCAGCCTAGCGGGAGGGCCCTCTGGGGCCAACGTCCTGACTTTC.